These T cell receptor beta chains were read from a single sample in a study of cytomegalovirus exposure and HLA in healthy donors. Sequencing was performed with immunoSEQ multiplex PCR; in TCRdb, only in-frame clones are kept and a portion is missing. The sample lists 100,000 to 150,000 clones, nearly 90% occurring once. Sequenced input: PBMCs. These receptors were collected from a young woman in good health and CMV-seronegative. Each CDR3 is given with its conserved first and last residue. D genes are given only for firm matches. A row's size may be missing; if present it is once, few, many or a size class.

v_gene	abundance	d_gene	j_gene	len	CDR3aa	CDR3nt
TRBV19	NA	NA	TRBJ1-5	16	CASSILQGSGNQPQHF	TGTGCCAGTAGTATCCTACAGGGAAGTGGCAATCAGCCCCAGCATTTT
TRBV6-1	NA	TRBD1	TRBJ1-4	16	CASSVRTGGTNEKLFF	TGTGCCAGCAGTGTGCGGACAGGGGGCACTAATGAAAAACTGTTTTTT
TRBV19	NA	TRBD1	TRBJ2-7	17	CASSTHMDRATSYEQYF	TGTGCCAGTAGTACCCACATGGACAGGGCTACGTCCTACGAGCAGTACTTC
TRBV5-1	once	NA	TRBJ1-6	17	CASSRSGWPGNNSPLHF	TGCGCCAGCAGCCGCTCGGGGTGGCCAGGAAATAATTCACCCCTCCACTTT
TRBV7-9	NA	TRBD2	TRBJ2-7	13	CASSLTLAGEQYF	TGTGCCAGCAGCCTTACTTTAGCGGGCGAGCAGTACTTC
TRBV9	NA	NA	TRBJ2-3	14	CASSVVEDGDTQYF	TGTGCCAGCAGCGTAGTTGAGGATGGAGATACGCAGTATTTT
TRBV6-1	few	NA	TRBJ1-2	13	CASSDRGLYGYTF	TGTGCCAGCAGTGATCGGGGGTTGTATGGCTACACCTTC
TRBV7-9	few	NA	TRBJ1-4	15	CASSLMGGPNEKLFF	TGTGCCAGCAGCTTGATGGGGGGTCCTAATGAAAAACTGTTTTTT
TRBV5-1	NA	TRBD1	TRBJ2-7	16	CASSFLPGQGGDEQYF	TGCGCCAGCAGCTTCCTTCCGGGACAGGGTGGCGACGAGCAGTACTTC
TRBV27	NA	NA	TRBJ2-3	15	CASSLVPSLSDTQYF	TGTGCCAGCAGTTTAGTCCCTAGCCTCTCAGATACGCAGTATTTT
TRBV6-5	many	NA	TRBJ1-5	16	CASSYSTPDSNQPQHF	TGTGCCAGCAGTTACTCGACTCCGGATAGCAATCAGCCCCAGCATTTT
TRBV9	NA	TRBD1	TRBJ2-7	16	CASSTSSGTGSSEQYF	TGTGCCAGCAGCACTTCCAGTGGGACAGGGTCCTCCGAGCAGTACTTC
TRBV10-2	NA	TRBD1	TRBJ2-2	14	CASTRQGNTGELFF	TGCGCCAGCACCAGACAGGGTAACACCGGGGAGCTGTTTTTT
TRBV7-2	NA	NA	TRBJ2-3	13	CASRTGGGDTQYF	TGTGCCAGCAGGACAGGTGGGGGAGATACGCAGTATTTT
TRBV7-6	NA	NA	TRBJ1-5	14	CASSLGQGGQPQHF	TGTGCCAGCAGCTTAGGCCAGGGAGGTCAGCCCCAGCATTTT
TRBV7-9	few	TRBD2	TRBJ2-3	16	CASSLTSGRSTDTQYF	TGTGCCAGCAGCCTGACTAGCGGGCGGAGCACAGATACGCAGTATTTT
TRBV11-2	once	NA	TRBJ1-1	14	CASSLFLVNTEAFF	TGTGCCAGCAGCTTATTCCTAGTGAACACTGAAGCTTTCTTT
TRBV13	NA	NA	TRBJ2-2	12	CASTATTGELFF	TGTGCCAGCACCGCCACAACCGGGGAGCTGTTTTTT
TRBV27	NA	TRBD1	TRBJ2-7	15	CASRETGTGGYEQYF	TGTGCCAGCAGAGAAACGGGGACAGGGGGCTACGAGCAGTACTTC
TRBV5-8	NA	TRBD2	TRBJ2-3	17	CASSPLRDAGVSDTQYF	TGTGCCAGCAGCCCCCTCCGGGACGCGGGGGTCTCAGATACGCAGTATTTT
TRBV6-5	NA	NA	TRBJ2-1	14	CASSYSDSYNEQFF	TGTGCCAGCAGTTACTCGGACAGTTACAATGAGCAGTTCTTC
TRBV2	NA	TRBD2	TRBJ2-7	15	CASSEALAATYEQYF	TGTGCCAGCAGTGAAGCGCTAGCGGCGACCTACGAGCAGTACTTC
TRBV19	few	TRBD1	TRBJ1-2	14	CASSSRGTNYGYTF	TGTGCCAGTAGTAGCAGGGGGACTAACTATGGCTACACCTTC
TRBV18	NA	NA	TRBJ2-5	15	CASSRSRGWQETQYF	TGTGCCAGCTCACGTTCACGAGGGTGGCAAGAGACCCAGTACTTC
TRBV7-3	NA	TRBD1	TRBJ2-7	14	CASSSGQGSNEQYF	TGTGCCAGCAGCTCGGGACAGGGGTCGAACGAGCAGTACTTC
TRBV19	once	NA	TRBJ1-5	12	CASSIAYQPQHF	TGTGCCAGTAGTATAGCCTATCAGCCCCAGCATTTT
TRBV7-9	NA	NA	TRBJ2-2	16	CASSFDRRANTGELFF	TGTGCCAGCAGCTTTGATCGCAGGGCAAACACCGGGGAGCTGTTTTTT
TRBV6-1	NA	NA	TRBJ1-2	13	CASSEWSGGGYTF	TGTGCCAGCAGTGAATGGTCGGGAGGCGGCTACACCTTC
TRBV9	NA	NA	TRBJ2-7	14	CASSVGRGPYEQYF	TGTGCCAGCAGCGTAGGGCGGGGCCCCTACGAGCAGTACTTC
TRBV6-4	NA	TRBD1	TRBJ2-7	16	CASSPGGGTGPYEQYF	TGTGCCAGCAGTCCCGGTGGGGGGACAGGTCCCTACGAGCAGTACTTC
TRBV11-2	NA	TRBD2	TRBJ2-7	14	CASSETSGVYEQYF	TGTGCCAGCAGCGAAACTAGCGGGGTCTACGAGCAGTACTTC
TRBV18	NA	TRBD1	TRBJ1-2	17	CASTRAGTASGGYGYTF	TGTGCCAGCACGAGAGCCGGGACAGCCAGCGGAGGCTATGGCTACACCTTC
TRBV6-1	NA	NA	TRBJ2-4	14	CASSEDRVGNIQYF	TGTGCCAGCAGTGAAGACAGGGTGGGAAACATTCAGTACTTC
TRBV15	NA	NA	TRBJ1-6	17	CATSRWSGNVMGSPLHF	TGTGCCACCAGCAGGTGGTCAGGAAACGTGATGGGTTCACCCCTCCACTTT
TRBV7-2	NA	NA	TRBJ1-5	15	CASSLALLSNQPQHF	TGTGCCAGCAGCTTAGCTCTCCTTAGCAATCAGCCCCAGCATTTT
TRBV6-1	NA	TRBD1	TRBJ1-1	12	CASTGTGNEAFF	TGTGCCAGTACGGGGACAGGGAATGAAGCTTTCTTT
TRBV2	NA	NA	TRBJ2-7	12	CASGHESYEQYF	TGTGCCAGCGGACATGAGAGCTACGAGCAGTACTTC
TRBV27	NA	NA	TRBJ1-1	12	CASSLPGSEAFF	TGTGCCAGCAGTTTACCTGGCTCTGAAGCTTTCTTT
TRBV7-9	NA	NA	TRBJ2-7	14	CASSLVGGTYEQYF	TGTGCCAGCAGCTTAGTAGGCGGAACCTACGAGCAGTACTTC
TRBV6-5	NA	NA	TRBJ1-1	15	CASSYSNGGDTEAFF	TGTGCCAGCAGTTACTCGAATGGGGGGGACACTGAAGCTTTCTTT
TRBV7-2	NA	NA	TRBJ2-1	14	CASSPRPYSNEQFF	TGTGCCAGCAGCCCCCGCCCGTACAGCAATGAGCAGTTCTTC
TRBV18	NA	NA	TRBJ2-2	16	CASSPRDTQEAGELFF	TGTGCCAGCTCACCCCGGGACACCCAGGAGGCCGGGGAGCTGTTTTTT
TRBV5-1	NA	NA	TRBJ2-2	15	CASRPAGSYSGELFF	TGCGCCAGCAGGCCGGCAGGGTCTTACTCCGGGGAGCTGTTTTTT
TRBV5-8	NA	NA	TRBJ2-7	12	CASSGVSYEQYF	TGTGCCAGCAGCGGAGTTTCCTACGAGCAGTACTTC
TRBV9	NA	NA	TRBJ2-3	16	CASSFTGTRSTDTQYF	TGTGCCAGCAGCTTTACCGGGACACGAAGCACAGATACGCAGTATTTT
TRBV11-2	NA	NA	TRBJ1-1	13	CASSLGVNTEAFF	TGTGCCAGCAGCTTGGGCGTGAACACTGAAGCTTTCTTT
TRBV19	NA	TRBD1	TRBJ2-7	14	CASSRTGVGYEQYF	TGTGCCAGTAGCCGGACAGGGGTGGGCTACGAGCAGTACTTC
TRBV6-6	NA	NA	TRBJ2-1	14	CASSYIGSENEQFF	TGTGCCAGCAGTTACATCGGCAGCGAAAATGAGCAGTTCTTC
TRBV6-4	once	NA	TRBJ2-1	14	CASSDSPGYNEQFF	TGTGCCAGCAGTGACTCGCCAGGGTACAATGAGCAGTTCTTC
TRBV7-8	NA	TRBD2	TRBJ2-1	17	CASSADFRDYYYNEQFF	TGTGCCAGCAGCGCAGACTTCCGGGACTACTACTACAATGAGCAGTTCTTC
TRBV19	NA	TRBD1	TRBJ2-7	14	CASSTNRGEDEQYF	TGTGCCAGTAGCACGAACAGGGGTGAGGACGAGCAGTACTTC
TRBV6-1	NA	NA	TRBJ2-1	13	CASSAWLVNEQFF	TGTGCCAGCAGCGCCTGGCTGGTAAATGAGCAGTTCTTC
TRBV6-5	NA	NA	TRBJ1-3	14	CASSEAASGNTIYF	TGTGCCAGCAGTGAGGCGGCTTCTGGAAACACCATATATTTT
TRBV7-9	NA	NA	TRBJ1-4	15	CASSPGQSENEKLFF	TGTGCCAGCAGCCCAGGACAGAGTGAAAATGAAAAACTGTTTTTT